Given below is one T cell receptor beta chain in context. Its antigen is not identified. A much larger clone differs by one base, so this may be a read error. Likely a read error: the CDR3 ends without its conserved phenylalanine or tryptophan. The ends were cut back, 1 base at V and 2 bases at J, with 16 bases in the middle. The CDR3 length is 17 residues. The V gene's germline CDR1 is SGHVS and CDR2 FQNEAQ. The data were obtained in a study of T cells in Graves' hyperthyroidism and ophthalmopathy. Study-level results: It was a median about 6 months before onset that the model predicted ophthalmopathy.

There were TCR beta CDR3 regions amplified from RNA transcripts. Initially, a first-round RT-PCR of the TCR CDR3 employed the HTBI primer set. One entry per CDR3 protein, called by TCRdb with MiXCR from the multiplex PCR reads. The sample holds almost 500,000 distinct CDR3 sequences, approximately 22% seen once. The clonotype originates from a woman aged 70 to 79 with Graves' ophthalmopathy. The J gene is TRBJ2-3, the V gene TRBV7-8; D gene ambiguous. Sequenced input: blood. The CDR3 DNA is TGTGCCAGCAGCTTAGGAACTGGGGTTTTCTTCACAGATACGCAGTATCTT. Its protein product is CASSLGTGVFFTDTQYL.